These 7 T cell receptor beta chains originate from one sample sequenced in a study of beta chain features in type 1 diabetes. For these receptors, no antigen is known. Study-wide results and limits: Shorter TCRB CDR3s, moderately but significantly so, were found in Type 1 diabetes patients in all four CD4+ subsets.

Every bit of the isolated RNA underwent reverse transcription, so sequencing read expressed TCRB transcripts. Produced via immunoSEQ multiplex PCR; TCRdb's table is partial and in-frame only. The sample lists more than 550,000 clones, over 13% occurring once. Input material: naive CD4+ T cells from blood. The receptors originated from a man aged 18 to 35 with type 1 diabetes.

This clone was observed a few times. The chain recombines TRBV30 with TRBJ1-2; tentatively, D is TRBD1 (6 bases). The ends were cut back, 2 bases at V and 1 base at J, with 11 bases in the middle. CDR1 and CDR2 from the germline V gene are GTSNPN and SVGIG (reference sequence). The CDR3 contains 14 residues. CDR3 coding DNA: TGTGCCTGGAGTCGAGGACAGTTTAACTATGGCTACACCTTC. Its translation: CAWSRGQFNYGYTF.

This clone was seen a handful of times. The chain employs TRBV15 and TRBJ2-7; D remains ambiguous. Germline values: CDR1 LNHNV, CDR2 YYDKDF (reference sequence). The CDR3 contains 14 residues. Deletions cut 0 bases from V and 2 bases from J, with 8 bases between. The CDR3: CATSRDHGPYEQYF. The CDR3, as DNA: TGTGCCACCAGCAGAGATCACGGCCCCTACGAGCAGTACTTC.

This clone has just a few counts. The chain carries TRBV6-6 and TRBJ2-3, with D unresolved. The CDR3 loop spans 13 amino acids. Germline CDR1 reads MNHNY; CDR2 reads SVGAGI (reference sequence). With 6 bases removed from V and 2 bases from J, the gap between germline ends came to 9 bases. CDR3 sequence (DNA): TGTGCCAGCAGAGGCAGTTACACAGATACGCAGTATTTT. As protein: CASRGSYTDTQYF.

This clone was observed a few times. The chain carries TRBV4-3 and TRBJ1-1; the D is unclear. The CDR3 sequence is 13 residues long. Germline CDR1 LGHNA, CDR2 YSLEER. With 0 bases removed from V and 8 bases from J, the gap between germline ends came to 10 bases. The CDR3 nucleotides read TGCGCCAGCAGCCAAGATCCTGGCTCCGAAGCTTTCTTT. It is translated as CASSQDPGSEAFF.

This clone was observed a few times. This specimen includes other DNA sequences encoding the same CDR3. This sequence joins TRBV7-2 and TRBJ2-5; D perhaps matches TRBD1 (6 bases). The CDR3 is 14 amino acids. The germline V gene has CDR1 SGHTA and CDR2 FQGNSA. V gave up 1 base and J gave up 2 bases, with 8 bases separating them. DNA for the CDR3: TGTGCCAGCAGCTTAGTAAGGGGGCAAGAGACCCAGTACTTC. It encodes CASSLVRGQETQYF.

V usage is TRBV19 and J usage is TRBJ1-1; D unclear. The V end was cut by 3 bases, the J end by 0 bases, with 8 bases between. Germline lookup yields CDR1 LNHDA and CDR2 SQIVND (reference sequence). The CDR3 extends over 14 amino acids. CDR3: CASSIGSMNTEAFF. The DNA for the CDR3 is TGTGCCAGTAGTATTGGCAGCATGAACACTGAAGCTTTCTTT. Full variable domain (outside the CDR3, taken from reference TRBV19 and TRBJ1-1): DGGITQSPKYLFRKEGQNVTLSCEQNLNHDAMYWYRQDPGQGLRLIYYSQIVNDFQKGDIAEGYSVSREKKESFPLTVTSAQKNPTAFYLCASSIGSMNTEAFFGQGTRLTVV.

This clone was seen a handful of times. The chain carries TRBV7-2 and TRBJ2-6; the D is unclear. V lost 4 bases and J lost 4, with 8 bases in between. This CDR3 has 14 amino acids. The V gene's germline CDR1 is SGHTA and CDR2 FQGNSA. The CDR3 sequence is CASSSPTGANVLTF. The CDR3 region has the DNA TGTGCCAGCAGCTCACCAACAGGGGCCAACGTCCTGACTTTC.